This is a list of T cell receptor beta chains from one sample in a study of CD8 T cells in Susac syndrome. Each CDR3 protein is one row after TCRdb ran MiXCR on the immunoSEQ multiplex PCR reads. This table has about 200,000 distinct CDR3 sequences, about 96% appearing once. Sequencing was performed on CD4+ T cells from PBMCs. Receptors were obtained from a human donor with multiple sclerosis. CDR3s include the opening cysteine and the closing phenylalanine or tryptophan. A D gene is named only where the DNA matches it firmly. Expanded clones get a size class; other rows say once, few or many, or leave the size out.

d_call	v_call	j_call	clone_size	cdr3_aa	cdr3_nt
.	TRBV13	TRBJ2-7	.	CASSLGYYEQYF	TGTGCCAGCAGCTTGGGATACTACGAGCAGTACTTC
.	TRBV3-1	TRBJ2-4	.	CASSRGMGIQYF	TGTGCCAGCAGCAGAGGGATGGGCATTCAGTACTTC
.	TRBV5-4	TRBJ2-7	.	CASSLSQGHEQYF	TGTGCCAGCAGCTTGAGCCAGGGCCACGAGCAGTACTTC
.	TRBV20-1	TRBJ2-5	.	CSGAGLVETQYF	TGCAGCGGAGCCGGGTTGGTGGAGACCCAGTACTTC
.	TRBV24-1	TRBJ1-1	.	CATSGPMNTEAFF	TGTGCCACTTCTGGCCCTATGAACACTGAAGCTTTCTTT
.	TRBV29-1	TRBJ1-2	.	CSVDWIGGDGYTF	TGCAGCGTTGATTGGATAGGGGGTGATGGCTACACCTTC
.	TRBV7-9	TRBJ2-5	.	CASSPTRDQLAQYF	TGTGCCAGCAGCCCCACCAGGGACCAACTCGCCCAGTACTTC
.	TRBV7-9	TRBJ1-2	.	CASSLDRRTDGYTF	TGTGCCAGCAGCTTAGACAGACGTACCGATGGCTACACCTTC
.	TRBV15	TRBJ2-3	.	CATSRMGAGALFSTDTQYF	TGTGCCACCAGCAGAATGGGGGCGGGAGCTCTGTTCAGCACAGATACGCAGTATTTT
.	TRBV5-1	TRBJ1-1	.	CASGPDRTNTEAFF	TGCGCCAGCGGCCCTGACAGAACCAACACTGAAGCTTTCTTT
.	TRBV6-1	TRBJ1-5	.	CASSDLKQPQHF	TGTGCCAGCAGTGACCTTAAACAGCCCCAGCATTTT
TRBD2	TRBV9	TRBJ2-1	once	CASSSPGLAGGTYNEQFF	TGTGCCAGCAGCTCGCCGGGACTAGCGGGGGGGACCTACAATGAGCAGTTCTTC
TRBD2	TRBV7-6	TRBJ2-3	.	CASSSRTSVSLPDTQYF	TGTGCCAGCAGCTCCAGGACTAGCGTGTCCCTCCCGGATACGCAGTATTTT
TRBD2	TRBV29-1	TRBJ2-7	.	CSVERTSYEQYF	TGCAGCGTTGAACGGACTAGCTACGAGCAGTACTTC
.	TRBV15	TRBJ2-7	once	CATSRQGGSEQYF	TGTGCCACCAGCAGGCAGGGGGGAAGCGAGCAGTACTTC
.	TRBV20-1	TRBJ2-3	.	CSAIPASTDTQYF	TGCAGTGCTATACCGGCTAGCACAGATACGCAGTATTTT
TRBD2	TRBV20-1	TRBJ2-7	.	CSARDLAGGDYEQYF	TGCAGTGCTAGAGACCTAGCGGGAGGGGACTACGAGCAGTACTTC
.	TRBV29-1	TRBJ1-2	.	CSAVEGADYGYTF	TGCAGCGCGGTGGAGGGCGCAGACTATGGCTACACCTTC
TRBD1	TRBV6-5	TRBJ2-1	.	CASSSLGQGVYEQFF	TGTGCCAGCAGCTCCCTTGGACAGGGAGTCTATGAGCAGTTCTTC
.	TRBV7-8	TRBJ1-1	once	CASSFRPGQLNTEAFF	TGTGCCAGCAGCTTCCGACCGGGTCAGTTGAACACTGAAGCTTTCTTT
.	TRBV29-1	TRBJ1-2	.	CSVGSGLYGYTF	TGCAGCGTCGGATCGGGGCTTTATGGCTACACCTTC
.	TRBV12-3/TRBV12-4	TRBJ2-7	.	CASSVIGASSYEQYF	TGTGCCAGCAGCGTCATAGGGGCCTCCTCCTACGAGCAGTACTTC
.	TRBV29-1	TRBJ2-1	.	CSVDIGGGYNEQFF	TGCAGCGTTGATATAGGTGGCGGCTACAATGAGCAGTTCTTC
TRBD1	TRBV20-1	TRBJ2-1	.	CSAASPRDRRYQSEQFF	TGCAGTGCCGCTTCCCCCCGGGACAGGCGGTATCAGAGTGAGCAGTTCTTC
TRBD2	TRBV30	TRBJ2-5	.	CAWSVGLVETQYF	TGTGCCTGGAGTGTCGGACTAGTAGAGACCCAGTACTTC
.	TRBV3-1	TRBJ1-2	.	CASSQAGVDGYTF	TGTGCCAGCAGCCAAGCTGGTGTGGATGGCTACACCTTC
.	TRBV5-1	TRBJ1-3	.	CASSLAGWDSGNTIYF	TGCGCCAGCAGCTTGGCCGGTTGGGACTCTGGAAACACCATATATTTT
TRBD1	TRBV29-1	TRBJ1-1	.	CSVTGAVNTEAFF	TGCAGCGTGACAGGGGCAGTAAACACTGAAGCTTTCTTT
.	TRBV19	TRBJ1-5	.	CASSIGSAQPQHF	TGTGCCAGTAGTATAGGTTCGGCCCAGCCCCAGCATTTT
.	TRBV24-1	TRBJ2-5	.	CATSDSWETQYF	TGTGCCACCAGTGATTCGTGGGAGACCCAGTACTTC
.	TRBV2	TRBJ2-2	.	CASSGAAPHGELFF	TGTGCCAGCAGTGGGGCTGCGCCCCATGGGGAGCTGTTTTTT
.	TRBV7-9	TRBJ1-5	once	CASSMTENQPQHF	TGTGCCAGCAGCATGACAGAGAATCAGCCCCAGCATTTT
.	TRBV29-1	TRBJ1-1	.	CSVEGKSIEAFF	TGCAGCGTTGAGGGGAAATCCATTGAAGCTTTCTTT
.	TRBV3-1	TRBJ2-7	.	CASKPGVGAYEQYF	TGTGCCAGTAAGCCGGGAGTAGGGGCCTACGAGCAGTACTTC
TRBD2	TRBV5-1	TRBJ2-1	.	CASSLAPSGGTNEQFF	TGCGCCAGCAGCTTGGCCCCTAGCGGGGGGACCAATGAGCAGTTCTTC
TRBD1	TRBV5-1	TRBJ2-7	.	CASSLVGTGQSYEQYF	TGCGCCAGCAGCTTGGTGGGGACAGGGCAATCCTACGAGCAGTACTTC
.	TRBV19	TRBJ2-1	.	CASSIRGFHNEQFF	TGTGCCAGTAGTATCCGGGGTTTCCACAATGAGCAGTTCTTC
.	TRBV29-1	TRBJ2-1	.	CSVSGYNEQFF	TGCAGCGTTTCAGGGTATAATGAGCAGTTCTTC
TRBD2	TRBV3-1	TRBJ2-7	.	CASTRAGDYEQYF	TGTGCCAGCACCCGAGCGGGGGATTACGAGCAGTACTTC
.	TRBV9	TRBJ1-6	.	CASSVGSGHNSPLHF	TGTGCCAGCAGCGTAGGATCGGGGCATAATTCACCCCTCCACTTT
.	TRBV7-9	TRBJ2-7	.	CASSFLTGGNEQYF	TGTGCCAGCAGCTTCCTGACAGGAGGCAACGAGCAGTACTTC
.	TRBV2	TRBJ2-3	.	CASISGTQGLAQYF	TGTGCCAGCATTTCCGGGACCCAAGGTTTGGCGCAGTATTTT
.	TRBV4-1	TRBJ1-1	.	CASSQRTSGDTEAFF	TGCGCCAGCAGCCAAAGGACATCTGGAGATACTGAAGCCTTCTTT
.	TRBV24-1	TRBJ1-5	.	CATADSHSNQPQHF	TGTGCCACCGCCGACAGCCATAGCAATCAGCCCCAGCATTTT
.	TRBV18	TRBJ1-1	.	CASSDLVMNTEAFF	TGTGCCAGCTCCGACTTGGTCATGAACACTGAAGCTTTCTTT
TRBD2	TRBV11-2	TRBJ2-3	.	CASSLDRGGLDTQYF	TGTGCCAGCAGCTTAGACCGGGGGGGGCTAGATACGCAGTATTTT
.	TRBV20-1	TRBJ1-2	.	CSAGGGTAAVNYGYTF	TGCAGTGCCGGCGGGGGTACGGCCGCCGTCAACTATGGCTACACCTTC
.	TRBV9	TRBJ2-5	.	CASSVGGPYQETQYF	TGTGCCAGCAGCGTAGGAGGCCCGTACCAAGAGACCCAGTACTTC
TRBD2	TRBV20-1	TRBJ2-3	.	CSDLEASGEGDTQYF	TGCAGCGACTTGGAGGCTAGCGGGGAGGGAGATACGCAGTATTTT
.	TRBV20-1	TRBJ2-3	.	CSARAGDTDTQYF	TGCAGTGCTAGAGCGGGGGACACAGATACGCAGTATTTT
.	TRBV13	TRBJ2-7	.	CASSGGASSYEQYF	TGTGCCAGCAGCGGGGGCGCGAGCTCCTACGAGCAGTACTTC
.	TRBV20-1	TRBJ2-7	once	CSGAGRARAEQYF	TGCAGTGGGGCGGGCAGGGCGCGCGCCGAGCAGTACTTC
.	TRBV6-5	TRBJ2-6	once	CASTSGAGANVLTF	TGTGCCAGCACTTCAGGGGCTGGGGCCAACGTCCTGACTTTC
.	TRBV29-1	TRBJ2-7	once	CSVYVNYEQYF	TGCAGCGTTTACGTAAACTACGAGCAGTACTTC
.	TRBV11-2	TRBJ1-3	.	CASSPAGFLSSGNTIYF	TGTGCCAGCAGCCCCGCCGGATTCTTAAGCTCTGGAAACACCATATATTTT
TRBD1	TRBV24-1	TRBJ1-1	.	CATSGTGFTEAFF	TGTGCCACCAGCGGGACAGGGTTCACTGAAGCTTTCTTT
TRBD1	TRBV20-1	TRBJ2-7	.	CSAATGDGQYF	TGCAGTGCTGCGACAGGGGACGGGCAGTACTTC
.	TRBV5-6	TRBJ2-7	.	CASSLGEYEQYF	TGTGCCAGCAGCTTGGGGGAATACGAGCAGTACTTC
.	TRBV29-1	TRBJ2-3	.	CSVGGSADTQYF	TGCAGCGTCGGAGGGAGTGCAGATACGCAGTATTTT